These T cell receptor beta chains were read from a single sample in a study of cytomegalovirus exposure and HLA in healthy donors. Sequencing was performed with immunoSEQ multiplex PCR; in TCRdb, only in-frame clones are kept and a portion is missing. The sample carries about 150,000 clones, around 84% recorded once. The sample taken for sequencing was PBMCs. These receptors came from a young woman in good health and CMV-seronegative. CDR3s leave out the opening cysteine and the closing phenylalanine or tryptophan. The order of the fields is J gene, D gene, V gene, CDR3 protein. The D gene is left open where the match is weak.

TRBJ2-2 TRBD1 TRBV7-2 ASSPRTGSGTGELF
TRBJ1-2 NA TRBV15 ATSRGGVGYGYT
TRBJ2-7 TRBD2 TRBV28 ASSGPPGYEQY
TRBJ2-1 TRBD2 TRBV2 ASTGTSGGRGEQF
TRBJ2-2 NA TRBV19 ASSIIGQGGTGELF
TRBJ2-2 TRBD1 TRBV9 ASSVDDRGLSLGTGELF
TRBJ2-3 TRBD2 TRBV5-1 ASSPRLAGRDTQY
TRBJ1-3 NA TRBV5-1 ASSPGRGISGNTIY
TRBJ1-5 NA TRBV4-1 ASSQVFTGNQPQH
TRBJ2-4 NA TRBV19 ASSGTVAKNIQY
TRBJ2-7 TRBD1 TRBV7-6 ASGAGTGASEQY
TRBJ2-1 TRBD2 TRBV2 ASRTSAGGQF
TRBJ2-5 TRBD1 TRBV2 ASSRQGVFQETQY
TRBJ1-5 NA TRBV5-8 ASSLVPGNQPQH
NA TRBD2 TRBV7-2 ASSLVPRTSGDGGEQY
TRBJ1-1 NA TRBV7-9 ASSPQGGNTEAF
TRBJ2-3 NA TRBV6-4 ASSEAGPADTQY
TRBJ2-3 TRBD2 TRBV27 ASSLYSLAGGSTDTQY
TRBJ2-3 TRBD1 TRBV29-1 SVGTGGTDTQY
TRBJ2-3 TRBD2 TRBV7-8 ASSSSVRRELAGGYTDTQY
TRBJ2-1 TRBD2 TRBV9 ASSVGGTSYNEQF
TRBJ2-7 NA TRBV2 ASSALQGLGEQY
TRBJ1-1 TRBD1 TRBV28 ASSAGQGPSVAF
TRBJ2-1 TRBD2 TRBV4-3 ASSQDGQREWGEQF
TRBJ2-3 TRBD2 TRBV7-2 ASSLISSGGPTDTQY
TRBJ2-6 NA TRBV9 ASSQSTGANVLT
TRBJ2-5 NA TRBV7-9 ASSFGQETQY
TRBJ1-2 NA TRBV6-6 ASIMTANYGYT
TRBJ2-5 TRBD2 TRBV6-1 ASSELTSGGWTQY
TRBJ2-1 NA TRBV5-1 ASMEGVNEQF
TRBJ2-7 NA TRBV9 ASSVGGLSYEQY
TRBJ2-3 TRBD2 TRBV29-1 SAISGDTTDTQY
TRBJ1-4 TRBD1 TRBV13 ASSGTATNEKLF
TRBJ1-4 NA TRBV6-1 ASTRGGVEKLF
NA NA TRBV2 ASRDTGGSEQY
TRBJ1-3 TRBD1 TRBV5-1 ASHSGTAGNTIY
TRBJ2-4 NA TRBV11-2 ASSPAGGRGNIQY
TRBJ2-7 NA TRBV5-4 ASSLMGHEQY
TRBJ1-2 TRBD1 TRBV19 ASSSESDRGRNNYGYT
TRBJ2-3 TRBD1 TRBV11-3 ASSPGQVGTDTQY
TRBJ1-2 TRBD1 TRBV2 ASRYRDRAGYT
TRBJ2-5 NA TRBV2 ASNGPLREETQY
TRBJ2-7 TRBD2 TRBV28 ASKREGHEQY
TRBJ1-1 NA TRBV19 ASSSTGNTEAF
TRBJ1-1 NA TRBV19 ASSIFSVGTKNTEAF
TRBJ2-1 TRBD1 TRBV19 ASDVTGGSGEQF